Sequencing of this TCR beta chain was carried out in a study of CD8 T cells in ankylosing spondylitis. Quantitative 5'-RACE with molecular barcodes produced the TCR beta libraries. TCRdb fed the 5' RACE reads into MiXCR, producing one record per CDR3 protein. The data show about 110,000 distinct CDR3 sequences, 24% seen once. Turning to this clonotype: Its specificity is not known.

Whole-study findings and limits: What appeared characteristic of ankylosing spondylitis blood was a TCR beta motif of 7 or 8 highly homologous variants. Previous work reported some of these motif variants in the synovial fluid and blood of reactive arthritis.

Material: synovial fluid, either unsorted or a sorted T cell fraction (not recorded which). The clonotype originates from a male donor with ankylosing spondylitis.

The CDR3 is CAWIRRAMNTEAFF. CDR3 sequence (DNA): TGTGCCTGGATCCGCAGGGCTATGAACACTGAAGCTTTCTTT. This rearrangement joins TRBV30 to TRBJ1-1; perhaps TRBD1 as D (5 bases). The CDR3 spans 14 residues. The V gene lost 4 bases and the J gene lost 0 bases, with 12 bases spanning the gap. The germline V gene encodes CDR1 GTSNPN and CDR2 SVGIG (reference sequence).